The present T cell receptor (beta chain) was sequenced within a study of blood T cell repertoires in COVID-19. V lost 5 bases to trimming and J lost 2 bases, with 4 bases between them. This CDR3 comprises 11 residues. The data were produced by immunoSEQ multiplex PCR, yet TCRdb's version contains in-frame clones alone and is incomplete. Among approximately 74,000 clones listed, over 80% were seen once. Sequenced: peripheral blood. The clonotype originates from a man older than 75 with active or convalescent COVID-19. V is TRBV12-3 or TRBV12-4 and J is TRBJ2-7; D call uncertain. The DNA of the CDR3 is TGTGCCAGCAGTCGGGCCTACGAGCAGTACTTC. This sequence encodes CASSRAYEQYF.